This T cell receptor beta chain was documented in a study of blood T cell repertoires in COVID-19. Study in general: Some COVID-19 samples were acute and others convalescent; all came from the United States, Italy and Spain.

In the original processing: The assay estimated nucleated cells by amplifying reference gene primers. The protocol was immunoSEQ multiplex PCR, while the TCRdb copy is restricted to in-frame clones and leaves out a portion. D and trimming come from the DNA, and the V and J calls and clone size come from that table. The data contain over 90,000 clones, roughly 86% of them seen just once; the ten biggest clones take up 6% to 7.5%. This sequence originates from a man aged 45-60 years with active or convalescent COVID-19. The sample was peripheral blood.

CDR3 bases: TGTGCCAGCAGCCTGGAGGGGGCCGTCACCGGGGAGCTGTTTTTT. It translates to CASSLEGAVTGELFF. The gene calls are TRBV5-5 and TRBJ2-2, with TRBD1 as a possible D gene (7 bases). V was trimmed by 4 bases and J by 4 bases, leaving 14 bases between them. CDR1 is SGHKS and CDR2 is YYEKEE in the germline V gene (reference sequence). This CDR3 comprises 15 residues. Looking up the rest from reference TRBV5-5 and TRBJ2-2 gives the full variable domain: DAGVTQSPTHLIKTRGQQVTLRCSPISGHKSVSWYQQVLGQGPQFIFQYYEKEERGRGNFPDRFSARQFPNYSSELNVNALLLGDSALYLCASSLEGAVTGELFFGEGSRLTVL.